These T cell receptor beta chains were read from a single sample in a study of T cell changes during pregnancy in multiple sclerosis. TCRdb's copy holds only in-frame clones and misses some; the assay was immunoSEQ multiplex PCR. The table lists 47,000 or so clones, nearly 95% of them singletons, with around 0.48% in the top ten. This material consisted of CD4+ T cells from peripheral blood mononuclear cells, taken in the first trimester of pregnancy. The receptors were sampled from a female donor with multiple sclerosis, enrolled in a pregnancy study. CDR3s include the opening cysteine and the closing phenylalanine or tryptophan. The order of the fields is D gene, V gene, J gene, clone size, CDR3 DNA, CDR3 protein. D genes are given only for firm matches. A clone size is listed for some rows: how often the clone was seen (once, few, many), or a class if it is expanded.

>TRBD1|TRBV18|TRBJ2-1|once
TGTGCCAGCTCACGCCCGGACAGGGTAAATTCTTTCTTC
CASSRPDRVNSFF
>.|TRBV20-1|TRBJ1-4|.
TGCAGTGCTATCTATGGTGAAAAACTGTTTTTT
CSAIYGEKLFF
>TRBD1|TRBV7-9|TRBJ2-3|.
TGTGCCAGCAGCTTCAGACAGGGCCCCGATACGCAGTATTTT
CASSFRQGPDTQYF
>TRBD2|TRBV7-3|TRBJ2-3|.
TGTGCCAGCAGCTTAAGGGCGGGGGAGACAGATACGCAGTATTTT
CASSLRAGETDTQYF
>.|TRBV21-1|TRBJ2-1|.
TGTGCCAGCAGCAAAAACGGGATTCCTAGCGGTCTTATCTACGAGAGCTCCTACAATGAGCAGTTCTTC
CASSKNGIPSGLIYESSYNEQFF
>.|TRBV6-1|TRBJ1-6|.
TGTGCCAGCAGTGCCAACGGACGGCCCAAGGGGCCCCTCCACTTT
CASSANGRPKGPLHF
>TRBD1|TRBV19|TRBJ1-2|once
TGTGCCAGTAGTAGGCCCTGGAAGACAGGGGTCAATGGCTACACCTTC
CASSRPWKTGVNGYTF
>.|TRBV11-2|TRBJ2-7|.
TGTGCCAGCAGCTTAGCGTCCAGGGACTACGAGCAGTACTTC
CASSLASRDYEQYF
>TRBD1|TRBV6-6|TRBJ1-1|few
TGTGCCAGCAGGGACAGGGGAATGAACACTGAAGCTTTCTTT
CASRDRGMNTEAFF
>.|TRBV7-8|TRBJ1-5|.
TGTGCCAGCAGCTTAGGTCGGAATATCAGGGCCGGGAATCAGCCCCAGCATTTT
CASSLGRNIRAGNQPQHF
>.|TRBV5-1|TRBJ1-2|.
TGCGCCAGCAGCTTGGACCGGTCGAACTATGGCTACACCTTC
CASSLDRSNYGYTF
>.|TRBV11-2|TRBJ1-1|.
TGTGCCAGCAGCCCCTCCTATGCTAACACTGAAGCTTTCTTT
CASSPSYANTEAFF
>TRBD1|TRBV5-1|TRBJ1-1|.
TGCGCCAGCAGCTTGGTAACAGGGGGCACTGAAGCTTTCTTT
CASSLVTGGTEAFF
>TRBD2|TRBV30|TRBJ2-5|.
TGTGCCTGGAACCCCGGGAGGGCACAAGAGACCCAGTACTTC
CAWNPGRAQETQYF
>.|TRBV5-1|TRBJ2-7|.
TGCGCCAGCAGTGCGGGGTATGGGAACGAGCAGTACTTC
CASSAGYGNEQYF